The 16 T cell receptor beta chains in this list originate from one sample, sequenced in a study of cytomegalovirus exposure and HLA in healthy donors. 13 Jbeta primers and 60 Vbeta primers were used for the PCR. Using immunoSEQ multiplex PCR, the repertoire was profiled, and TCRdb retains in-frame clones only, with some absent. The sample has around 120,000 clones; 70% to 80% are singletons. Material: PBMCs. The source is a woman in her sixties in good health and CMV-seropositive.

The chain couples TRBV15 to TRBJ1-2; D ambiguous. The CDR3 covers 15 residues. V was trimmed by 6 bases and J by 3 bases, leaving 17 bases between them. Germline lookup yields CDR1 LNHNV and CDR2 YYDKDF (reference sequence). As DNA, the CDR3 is TGTGCCACCAGTCAGAGAGAGAGAGGTGACTATGGCTACACCTTC. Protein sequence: CATSQRERGDYGYTF.

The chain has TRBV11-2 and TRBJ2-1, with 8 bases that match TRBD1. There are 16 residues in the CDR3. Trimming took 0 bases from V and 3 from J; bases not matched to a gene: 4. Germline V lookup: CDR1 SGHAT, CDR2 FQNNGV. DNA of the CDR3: TGTGCCAGCAGCTTAGATCAGGGGGCAAGCTACAATGAGCAGTTCTTC. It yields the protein CASSLDQGASYNEQFF.

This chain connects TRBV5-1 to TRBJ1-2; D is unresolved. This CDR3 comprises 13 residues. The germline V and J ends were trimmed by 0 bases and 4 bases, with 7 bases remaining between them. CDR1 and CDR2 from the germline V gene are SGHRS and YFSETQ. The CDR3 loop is CASSLGGSYGYTF. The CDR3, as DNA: TGCGCCAGCAGCTTGGGTGGGAGCTATGGCTACACCTTC.

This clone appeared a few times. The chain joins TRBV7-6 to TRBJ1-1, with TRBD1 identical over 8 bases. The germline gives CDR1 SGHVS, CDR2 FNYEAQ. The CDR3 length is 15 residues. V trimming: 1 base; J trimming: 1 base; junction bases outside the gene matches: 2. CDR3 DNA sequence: TGTGCCAGCAGCTTAGAACAGGGGGGGAACACTGAAGCTTTCTTT. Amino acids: CASSLEQGGNTEAFF.

The CDR3 region has the DNA TGTGCCAGCTCACCACGCCAGGGTAGGGACGAGCAGTACTTC. Translated, it gives CASSPRQGRDEQYF. The rearrangement links TRBV18 to TRBJ2-7; D is perhaps TRBD1 (5 bases). CDR3 length: 14 residues. The germline gives CDR1 KGHSH, CDR2 LQKENI. V was clipped by 1 base and J by 5 bases, with 12 bases between them.

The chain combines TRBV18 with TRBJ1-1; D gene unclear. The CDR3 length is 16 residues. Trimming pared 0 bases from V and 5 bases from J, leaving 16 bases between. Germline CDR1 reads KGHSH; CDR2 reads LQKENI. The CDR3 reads CASSPPSTSGLTEAFF. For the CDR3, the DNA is TGTGCCAGCTCACCACCTAGTACTTCGGGGTTAACTGAAGCTTTCTTT.

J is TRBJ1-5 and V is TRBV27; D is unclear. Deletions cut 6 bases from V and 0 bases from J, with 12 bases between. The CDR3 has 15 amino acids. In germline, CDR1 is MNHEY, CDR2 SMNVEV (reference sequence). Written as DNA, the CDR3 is TGTGCCAGCAGATCTCGGGAACTTAGCAATCAGCCCCAGCATTTT. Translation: CASRSRELSNQPQHF.

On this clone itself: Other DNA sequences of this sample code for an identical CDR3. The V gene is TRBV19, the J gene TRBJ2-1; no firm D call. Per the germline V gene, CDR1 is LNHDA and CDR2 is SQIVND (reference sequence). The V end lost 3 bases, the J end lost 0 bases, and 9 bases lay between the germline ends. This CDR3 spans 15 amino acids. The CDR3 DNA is TGTGCCAGTAGTATTGATTCGAGCTCCTACAATGAGCAGTTCTTC. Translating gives CASSIDSSSYNEQFF.

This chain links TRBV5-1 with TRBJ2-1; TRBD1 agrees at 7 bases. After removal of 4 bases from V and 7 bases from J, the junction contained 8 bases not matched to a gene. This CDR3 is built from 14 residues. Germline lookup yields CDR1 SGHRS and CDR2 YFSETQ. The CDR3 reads CASSGDSFGNEQFF. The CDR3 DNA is TGCGCCAGCAGCGGGGACAGTTTTGGTAATGAGCAGTTCTTC.

As DNA, the CDR3 is TGTGCCAGCAGCTTGAGGACAGGGAGTGAAAAACTGTTTTTT. This translates into CASSLRTGSEKLFF. This chain joins TRBV5-4 and TRBJ1-4; TRBD1 agrees at 8 bases. V lost 1 base, J lost 7 bases, and 3 bases stayed unmatched. CDR3 length: 14 amino acids. The germline CDR1 and CDR2 sequences are SGHNT and YYREEE (reference sequence).

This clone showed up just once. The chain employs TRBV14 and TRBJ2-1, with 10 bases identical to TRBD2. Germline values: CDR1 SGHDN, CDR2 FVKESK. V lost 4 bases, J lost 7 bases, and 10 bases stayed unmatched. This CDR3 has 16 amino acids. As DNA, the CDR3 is TGTGCCAGCAGCCCACAAAGCGGGGGGGGTTTGAATGAGCAGTTCTTC. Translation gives CASSPQSGGGLNEQFF.

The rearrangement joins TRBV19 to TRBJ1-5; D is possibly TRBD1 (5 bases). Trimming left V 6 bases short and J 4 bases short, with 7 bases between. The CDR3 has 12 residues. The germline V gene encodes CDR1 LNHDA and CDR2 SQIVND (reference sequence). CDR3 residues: CASRSGNQPQHF. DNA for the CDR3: TGTGCCAGTAGGTCAGGGAATCAGCCCCAGCATTTT.

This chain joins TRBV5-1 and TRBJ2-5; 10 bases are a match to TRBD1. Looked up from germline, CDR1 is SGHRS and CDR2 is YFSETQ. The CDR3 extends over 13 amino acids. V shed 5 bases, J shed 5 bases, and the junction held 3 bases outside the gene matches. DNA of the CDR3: TGCGCCAGCAGGAGGGGACAGGGGGAGACCCAGTACTTC. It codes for CASRRGQGETQYF. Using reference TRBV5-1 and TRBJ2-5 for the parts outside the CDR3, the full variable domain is KAGVTQTPRYLIKTRGQQVTLSCSPISGHRSVSWYQQTPGQGLQFLFEYFSETQRNKGNFPGRFSGRQFSNSRSEMNVSTLELGDSALYLCASRRGQGETQYFGPGTRLLVL.

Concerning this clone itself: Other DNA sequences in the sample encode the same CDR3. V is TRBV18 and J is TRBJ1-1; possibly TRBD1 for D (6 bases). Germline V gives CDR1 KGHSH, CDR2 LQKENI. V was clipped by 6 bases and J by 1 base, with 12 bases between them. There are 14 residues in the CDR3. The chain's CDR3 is CASSPDRSNTEAFF. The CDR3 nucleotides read TGTGCCAGCTCTCCGGACAGATCGAACACTGAAGCTTTCTTT.

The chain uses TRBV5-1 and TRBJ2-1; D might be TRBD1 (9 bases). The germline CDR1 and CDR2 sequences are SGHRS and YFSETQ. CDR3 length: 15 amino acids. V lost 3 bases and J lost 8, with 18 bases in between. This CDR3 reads CASSSGAGDRDEQFF. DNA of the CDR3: TGCGCCAGCAGCTCAGGAGCGGGGGACAGGGATGAGCAGTTCTTC.

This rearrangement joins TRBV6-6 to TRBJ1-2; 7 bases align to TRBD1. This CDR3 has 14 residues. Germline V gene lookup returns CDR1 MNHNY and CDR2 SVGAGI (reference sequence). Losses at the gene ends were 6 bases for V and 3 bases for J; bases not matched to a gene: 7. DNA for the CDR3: TGTGCCAGCAGCTTGGGGGACAGTCACTATGGCTACACCTTC. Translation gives CASSLGDSHYGYTF.